In this sample, the clone carrying this T cell receptor (beta chain) turned up a few times. Its antigen is unidentified. The entry originates in a study of early T cells in non-severe SARS-CoV-2 infection. Study overall: Chains from this unsorted whole-blood bulk RNA could not be paired. Study results and caveats: Matches to VDJdb favored anti-spike CD8 responses and missed private and CD4 specificities.

Germline CDR1 SQVTM, CDR2 ANQGSEA. V lost 4 bases and J lost 1; bases outside the gene matches: 13. The CDR3 contains 17 residues. MiXCR, applied by TCRdb to the 5' RACE reads, yields one record per CDR3 protein. The sample contains more than 95,000 distinct CDR3 sequences, roughly 9.6% of which appear only once. The specimen was whole blood, collected at baseline. V is TRBV29-1 and J is TRBJ1-5, with 7 bases lining up with TRBD1. This sequence originates from an adult who was a healthcare worker with PCR-confirmed SARS-CoV-2 infection or an uninfected control (not recorded which). CDR3 protein: CSVGDRVGPVSNQPQHF. In DNA, the CDR3 is TGCAGCGTTGGAGACAGGGTAGGTCCCGTCAGCAATCAGCCCCAGCATTTT.